The 26 T cell receptor beta chains below were found in one sample sequenced in a study of blood T cell repertoires in COVID-19. Generated by immunoSEQ multiplex PCR, the TCRdb table keeps only in-frame clones and is missing some. Found here are some 400,000 clones, around 87% of them singletons; the top ten hold approximately 2.5%. The sequencing input was peripheral blood. The receptors here all came from a woman in her sixties or seventies with COVID-19, enrolled during active disease.

This chain joins TRBV6-5 and TRBJ2-7; 7 bases are a match to TRBD1. Trimming at V came to 6 bases and at J to 1 base, leaving 9 bases not matched to a gene. Germline loops: CDR1 MNHEY, CDR2 SVGAGI. The CDR3 spans 15 residues. CDR3: CASSKARQGSYEQYF. CDR3 nucleotides: TGTGCCAGCAGCAAAGCTCGACAGGGTTCCTACGAGCAGTACTTC.

The chain is built from TRBV7-9 and TRBJ1-1, with D perhaps matching TRBD1 (5 bases). Germline CDR1 and CDR2: SEHNR and FQNEAQ (reference sequence). The CDR3 covers 15 residues. V shed 1 base and J shed 7 bases, with 16 bases lying between them. The CDR3, as DNA: TGTGCCAGCAGCTTAGTCTTGGGGGGAGGTGGTGAAGCTTTCTTT. This gives the protein CASSLVLGGGGEAFF.

This chain uses TRBV7-9 with TRBJ2-2; 8 nucleotides line up with TRBD1. Germline CDR1 is SEHNR and CDR2 is FQNEAQ (reference sequence). With V trimmed by 3 bases and J by 6 bases, 3 bases remained unmatched. This CDR3 spans 14 amino acids. The CDR3 nucleotides are TGTGCCAGCAGCTTTTACAGGGGGTCCGGGGAGCTGTTTTTT. The encoded protein is CASSFYRGSGELFF.

J is TRBJ2-7 and V is TRBV6-5, with a tentative D call TRBD1 (6 bases). Germline-derived CDR1 and CDR2 are MNHEY and SVGAGI. V lost 0 bases, J lost 3 bases, and 15 bases lay in between. CDR3 length: 16 residues. The CDR3 loop is CASSYSRYRAIYEQYF. The CDR3 coding sequence is TGTGCCAGCAGTTACTCGAGGTACAGGGCGATCTACGAGCAGTACTTC.

This chain connects TRBV5-1 to TRBJ1-2; 11 bases match TRBD1. Per germline, CDR1 SGHRS and CDR2 YFSETQ. Unmatched junction bases numbered 6, after V lost 4 bases and J lost 7 bases. CDR3 length: 14 residues. CDR3 DNA sequence: TGCGCCAGCAGCGGAGGGACAGGGGGGTTTGGCTACACCTTC. It is translated as CASSGGTGGFGYTF.

CDR3 coding DNA: TGTGCCAGCAGCGGGGGAGCGGGTCAGCCCCAGCATTTT. Protein: CASSGGAGQPQHF. This sequence joins TRBV5-6 and TRBJ1-5, with D perhaps TRBD1 (5 bases). The V gene lost 4 bases and the J gene lost 6 bases, with 11 bases spanning the gap. The CDR3 runs to 13 residues. The germline V gene encodes CDR1 SGHDT and CDR2 YYEEEE.

The chain's CDR3 is CASSQGFYTEAFF. CDR3 DNA: TGTGCCAGCAGCCAGGGGTTTTACACTGAAGCTTTCTTT. The J gene is TRBJ1-1, the V gene TRBV6-5; D might be TRBD1 (6 bases). Germline CDR1 is MNHEY and CDR2 is SVGAGI. CDR3 length: 13 amino acids. Trimming pared 6 bases from V and 3 bases from J, leaving 11 bases between.

The V call is TRBV7-8, the J call TRBJ1-2; tentatively, D is TRBD1 (6 bases). Germline values: CDR1 SGHVS, CDR2 FQNEAQ. V lost 7 bases to trimming and J lost 8 bases, with 20 bases between them. The CDR3 consists of 14 residues. For the CDR3, the DNA is TGTGCCAGCAACACCGGACAGAACCTGGGGGGCTACACCTTC. This translates into CASNTGQNLGGYTF.

The CDR3 here is CASSLGLREPQHF. Written as DNA, the CDR3 is TGTGCCAGCAGCTTAGGCTTAAGAGAGCCCCAGCATTTT. This rearrangement joins TRBV7-2 to TRBJ1-5, with D unresolved. The ends were cut back, 1 base at V and 8 bases at J, with 9 bases in the middle. The germline V gene has CDR1 SGHTA and CDR2 FQGNSA. CDR3 size: 13 residues.

The chain has TRBV14 and TRBJ2-1; D is perhaps TRBD1 (6 bases). Between the trimmed V and J ends, which lost 4 bases and 8 bases, there was a span of 15 bases. The germline CDR1 and CDR2 sequences are SGHDN and FVKESK. The CDR3 runs to 14 residues. The CDR3 here is CASSPDRNNHEQFF. The CDR3 region has the DNA TGTGCCAGCAGCCCCGACAGGAACAACCATGAGCAGTTCTTC.

The sample holds a few counts of this clone. The genes are TRBV14 and TRBJ2-2; no definite D call. Trimming stripped 5 bases from V and 4 bases from J, with 11 bases between. CDR1 SGHDN and CDR2 FVKESK come from the germline V gene. This CDR3 is 14 amino acids long. CDR3 sequence (DNA): TGTGCCAGCAGCTACCGGCAGGCCACCGGGGAGCTGTTTTTT. It is translated as CASSYRQATGELFF. The whole variable domain, filled in from reference TRBV14 and TRBJ2-2, reads EAGVTQFPSHSVIEKGQTVTLRCDPISGHDNLYWYRRVMGKEIKFLLHFVKESKQDESGMPNNRFLAERTGGTYSTLKVQPAELEDSGVYFCASSYRQATGELFFGEGSRLTVL.

This chain uses TRBV11-3 with TRBJ2-5, with D perhaps TRBD2 (6 bases). Trimming pared 1 base from V and 5 bases from J, leaving 8 bases between. CDR1 is SGHNT and CDR2 is YENEEA in the germline V gene. The CDR3 is made up of 13 amino acids. The CDR3 loop is CASSLGDSETQYF. As DNA, the CDR3 is TGTGCCAGCAGCTTAGGGGACTCGGAGACCCAGTACTTC.

J is TRBJ2-2 and V is TRBV14; D might be TRBD2 (7 bases). The CDR3 sequence is 17 residues long. CDR1 and CDR2 from the germline V gene are SGHDN and FVKESK. Trimming took off 6 bases at V and 4 bases at J, with 21 bases between the two ends. The CDR3 DNA reads as TGTGCCAGCAGAGCCGGGGGGCATCCTTACCTCACCGGGGAGCTGTTTTTT. It translates to CASRAGGHPYLTGELFF.

This rearrangement joins TRBV9 to TRBJ1-2; D perhaps matches TRBD1 (6 bases). Germline V gene data show CDR1 as SGDLS and CDR2 as YYNGEE. V dropped 0 bases and J dropped 4 bases, with 16 bases sitting between them. The CDR3 has 16 amino acids. DNA for the CDR3: TGTGCCAGCAGCGTAGAATCGGACAGCAGATTCTATGGCTACACCTTC. It yields the protein CASSVESDSRFYGYTF.

The chain couples TRBV2 to TRBJ1-5; 7 bases fit TRBD1. The V gene's germline CDR1 is SNHLY and CDR2 FYNNEI. CDR3 length: 14 amino acids. V trimming: 4 bases; J trimming: 5 bases; junction bases outside the gene matches: 5. CDR3 region: CASSGQGTHQPQHF. In DNA form, the CDR3 reads TGTGCCAGCAGTGGACAGGGAACCCATCAGCCCCAGCATTTT.

The chain uses TRBV5-1 and TRBJ1-1; no definite D call. Germline values: CDR1 SGHRS, CDR2 YFSETQ. V lost 0 bases to trimming and J lost 7 bases, with 16 bases between them. The CDR3 contains 15 residues. In DNA, the CDR3 is TGCGCCAGCAGCTTGGACAGTCTTACGCCCGATGAAGCTTTCTTT. Protein: CASSLDSLTPDEAFF.

V and J are TRBV7-8 and TRBJ2-1; TRBD1 matches at 8 bases. CDR3 size: 15 residues. The germline gives CDR1 SGHVS, CDR2 FQNEAQ. V lost 5 bases, J lost 1 base, and 4 bases stayed unmatched. The CDR3: CASSPRQGSYNEQFF. DNA of the CDR3: TGTGCCAGCAGCCCAAGACAGGGGTCCTACAATGAGCAGTTCTTC.

The chain couples TRBV10-3 to TRBJ1-5; 9 nucleotides align to TRBD1. The CDR3 runs to 15 residues. The junction had 7 bases not matched to a gene; V was cut back by 8 bases and J by 2 bases. Germline assignment: CDR1 ENHRY and CDR2 SYGVKD. The CDR3 loop reads CAIRGDREGNQPQHF. The CDR3 DNA reads as TGTGCCATCCGAGGGGACAGGGAGGGCAATCAGCCCCAGCATTTT.

In nucleotides, the CDR3 is TGTGCCTGGAGTGTAGTCGGCAGGGCTCAGCCCCAGCATTTT. Encoded protein: CAWSVVGRAQPQHF. V is TRBV30 and J is TRBJ1-5; D is possibly TRBD1 (5 bases). Germline CDR1 and CDR2: GTSNPN and SVGIG (reference sequence). The germline V and J ends were trimmed by 0 bases and 6 bases, with 12 bases remaining between them. The CDR3 spans 14 residues.

The rearrangement links TRBV15 to TRBJ1-2; tentatively, D is TRBD1 (6 bases). Trimming shortened V by 0 bases and J by 2 bases, and 10 bases separated the two germline ends. Germline V lookup: CDR1 LNHNV, CDR2 YYDKDF (reference sequence). This CDR3 spans 15 amino acids. This CDR3 reads CATSRDGRGNYGYTF. DNA for the CDR3: TGTGCCACCAGCAGAGATGGCAGGGGAAACTATGGCTACACCTTC.

The chain employs TRBV6-5 and TRBJ1-2, with D perhaps TRBD1 (6 bases). The V gene lost 6 bases and the J gene lost 5 bases, with 13 bases spanning the gap. The CDR3 length is 13 residues. CDR1 is MNHEY and CDR2 is SVGAGI in the germline V gene. The CDR3 is CASRGAGQYGYTF. CDR3 DNA sequence: TGTGCCAGCAGGGGGGCCGGACAGTATGGCTACACCTTC.

This sequence joins TRBV21-1 and TRBJ1-2. TRBV21-1 is designated a pseudogene. The length of the CDR3 is 12 residues. CDR3 loop: CASRPSKDGYTF. The DNA of the CDR3 is TGTGCCAGCAGGCCTAGCAAGGATGGCTACACCTTC.

The chain is built from TRBV7-2 and TRBJ1-4, with D perhaps TRBD1 (5 bases). This CDR3 is built from 15 residues. Germline V gene sequence: CDR1 SGHTA, CDR2 FQGNSA. V lost 1 base to trimming and J lost 0 bases, with 6 bases between them. The CDR3 protein is CASSLGGSTNEKLFF. DNA of the CDR3: TGTGCCAGCAGCTTAGGGGGCTCAACTAATGAAAAACTGTTTTTT.

This chain connects TRBV5-1 to TRBJ2-3, with a tentative D call TRBD1 (6 bases). Trimming left V 6 bases short and J 6 bases short, with 23 bases between. The CDR3 has 16 residues. The germline CDR1 and CDR2 sequences are SGHRS and YFSETQ. This chain's CDR3 is CASTSKTGLASDTQYF. As DNA, the CDR3 is TGCGCCAGCACTTCGAAGACAGGCTTAGCTTCGGATACGCAGTATTTT.

The rearrangement joins TRBV5-1 to TRBJ2-2; D perhaps matches TRBD2 (5 bases). V dropped 1 base and J dropped 1 base, with 11 bases sitting between them. Per the germline V gene, CDR1 is SGHRS and CDR2 is YFSETQ. The CDR3 has 16 residues. The CDR3, as DNA: TGCGCCAGCAGCTTGCTGGGCGAGGGGAACACCGGGGAGCTGTTTTTT. Its translation is CASSLLGEGNTGELFF.

The sample holds a few counts of this clone. This chain joins TRBV28 and TRBJ2-2; the D is unclear. Per the germline V gene, CDR1 is MDHEN and CDR2 is SYDVKM. This CDR3 comprises 11 residues. CDR3 protein: CRVVDTGELFF. For the CDR3, the DNA is TGTCGTGTGGTAGACACCGGGGAGCTGTTTTTT.